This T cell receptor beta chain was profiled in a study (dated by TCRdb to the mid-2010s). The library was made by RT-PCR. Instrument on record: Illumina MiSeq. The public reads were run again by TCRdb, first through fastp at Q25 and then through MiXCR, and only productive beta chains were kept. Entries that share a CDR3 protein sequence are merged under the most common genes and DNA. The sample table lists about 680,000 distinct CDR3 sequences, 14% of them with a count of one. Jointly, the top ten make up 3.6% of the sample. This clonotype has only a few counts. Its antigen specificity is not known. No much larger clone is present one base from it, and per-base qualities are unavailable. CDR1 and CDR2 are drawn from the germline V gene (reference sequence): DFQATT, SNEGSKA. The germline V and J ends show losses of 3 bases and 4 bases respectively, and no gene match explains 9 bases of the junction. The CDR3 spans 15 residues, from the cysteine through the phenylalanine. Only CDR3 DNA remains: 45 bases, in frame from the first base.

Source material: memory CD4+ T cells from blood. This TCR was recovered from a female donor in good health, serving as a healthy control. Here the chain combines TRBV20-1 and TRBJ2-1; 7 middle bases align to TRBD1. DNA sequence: TGCAGTGCTAGGCGACAGGGAAGGGATTACAATGAGCAGTTCTTC. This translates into CSARRQGRDYNEQFF.